These T cell receptor beta chains were read from a single sample in a study of OX40 agonist ivuxolimab in advanced cancers. TCRdb's copy holds only in-frame clones and misses some; the assay was immunoSEQ multiplex PCR. The sample lists some 70,000 clones, approximately 89% occurring once. The sequenced sample was CD4+ or CD8+ T cells sorted from blood, obtained in a trial of the OX40 agonist ivuxolimab. The source is an adult with an advanced solid tumor such as melanoma, head and neck, liver or kidney cancer. CDR3s include the opening cysteine and the closing phenylalanine or tryptophan. Fields, in order: V gene, J gene, CDR3 protein.

V gene: TRBV2; J gene: TRBJ1-2; CDR3 protein: CASSEIQGANYGYTF
V gene: TRBV9; J gene: TRBJ2-3; CDR3 protein: CASSPRLAGRDTQYF
V gene: TRBV25-1; J gene: TRBJ1-5; CDR3 protein: CASSGRGSRQPQHF
V gene: TRBV11-2; J gene: TRBJ2-1; CDR3 protein: CASGGLAADEQFF
V gene: TRBV7-9; J gene: TRBJ2-7; CDR3 protein: CASRNGPSYEQYF
V gene: TRBV4-1; J gene: TRBJ2-2; CDR3 protein: CASSQDPGLAAGELFF
V gene: TRBV30; J gene: TRBJ2-5; CDR3 protein: CAWSGGAGETQYF
V gene: TRBV19; J gene: TRBJ2-5; CDR3 protein: CASMQSGGVETQYF
V gene: TRBV19; J gene: TRBJ1-5; CDR3 protein: CASSISSNQPQHF
V gene: TRBV12-2; J gene: TRBJ1-5; CDR3 protein: CASRLGEICYSNQPQHF
V gene: TRBV11-3; J gene: TRBJ1-1; CDR3 protein: CASSLGGSVNTEAFF
V gene: TRBV7-2; J gene: TRBJ2-7; CDR3 protein: CASSLTLAGIYEQYF
V gene: TRBV7-6; J gene: TRBJ2-5; CDR3 protein: CASSFETVGTQYF
V gene: TRBV10-2; J gene: TRBJ2-1; CDR3 protein: CASSESGGLSEQFF
V gene: TRBV6-1; J gene: TRBJ1-2; CDR3 protein: CASTGQNYGYTF
V gene: TRBV7-9; J gene: TRBJ1-6; CDR3 protein: CASSLGDDSPLHF
V gene: TRBV6-1; J gene: TRBJ2-5; CDR3 protein: CASNLRVRGETQYF
V gene: TRBV9; J gene: TRBJ1-1; CDR3 protein: CASSVKGDTEAFF
V gene: TRBV27; J gene: TRBJ2-7; CDR3 protein: CASSLVGAGTREQYF
V gene: TRBV5-4; J gene: TRBJ2-1; CDR3 protein: CASSLAGGTEQFF
V gene: TRBV30; J gene: TRBJ1-2; CDR3 protein: CAWSGGGAYGYTF
V gene: TRBV7-6; J gene: TRBJ2-3; CDR3 protein: CASSLGSTDTQYF
V gene: TRBV11-3; J gene: TRBJ2-5; CDR3 protein: CASSSGGGPGETQYF
V gene: TRBV5-1; J gene: TRBJ2-1; CDR3 protein: CASSRGQAYNEQFF
V gene: TRBV5-1; J gene: TRBJ1-4; CDR3 protein: CASSLDRNEKLFF
V gene: TRBV11-2; J gene: TRBJ2-3; CDR3 protein: CASSSGGTGGFTDTQYF
V gene: TRBV9; J gene: TRBJ2-7; CDR3 protein: CASSVAGGPNEQYF
V gene: TRBV18; J gene: TRBJ1-1; CDR3 protein: CASSPQIQGEAFF
V gene: TRBV11-2; J gene: TRBJ2-1; CDR3 protein: CASTRGDYNEQFF
V gene: TRBV2; J gene: TRBJ2-4; CDR3 protein: CASGGDGASHIQYF
V gene: TRBV6-6; J gene: TRBJ2-6; CDR3 protein: CASSSGSSGANVLTF
V gene: TRBV2; J gene: TRBJ2-6; CDR3 protein: CASNLQFGANVLTF
V gene: TRBV6-6; J gene: TRBJ1-1; CDR3 protein: CASSSGGGQAEAFF
V gene: TRBV7-2; J gene: TRBJ2-1; CDR3 protein: CASSSQTLAPEQFF
V gene: TRBV5-1; J gene: TRBJ2-7; CDR3 protein: CASSTGTLPSYEQYF
V gene: TRBV18; J gene: TRBJ1-6; CDR3 protein: CASSPRDSSYNSPLHF
V gene: TRBV14; J gene: TRBJ1-5; CDR3 protein: CASSQGRSQPQHF
V gene: TRBV10-1; J gene: TRBJ2-5; CDR3 protein: CASSRQGGETQYF
V gene: TRBV19; J gene: TRBJ1-1; CDR3 protein: CASSIGQGGPYTEAFF
V gene: TRBV7-9; J gene: TRBJ1-3; CDR3 protein: CASSPTGNSGNTIYF
V gene: TRBV11-3; J gene: TRBJ2-3; CDR3 protein: CASSPYTDTQYF
V gene: TRBV12-5; J gene: TRBJ2-4; CDR3 protein: CASGRTGAKNIQYF
V gene: TRBV15; J gene: TRBJ2-3; CDR3 protein: CATSRARTGTPTDTQYF
V gene: TRBV11-3; J gene: TRBJ1-1; CDR3 protein: CASSLDEWTSSEAFF